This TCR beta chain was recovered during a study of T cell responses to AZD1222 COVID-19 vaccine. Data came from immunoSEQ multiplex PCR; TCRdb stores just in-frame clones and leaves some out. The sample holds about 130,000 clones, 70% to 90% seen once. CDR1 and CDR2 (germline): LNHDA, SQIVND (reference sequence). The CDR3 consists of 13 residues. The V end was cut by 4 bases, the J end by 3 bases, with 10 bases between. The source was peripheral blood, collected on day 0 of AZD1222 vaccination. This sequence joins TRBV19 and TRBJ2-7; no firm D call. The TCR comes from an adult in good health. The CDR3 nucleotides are TGTGCCAGTAGTAGTACGGGCCTCTACGAGCAGTACTTC. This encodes CASSSTGLYEQYF.